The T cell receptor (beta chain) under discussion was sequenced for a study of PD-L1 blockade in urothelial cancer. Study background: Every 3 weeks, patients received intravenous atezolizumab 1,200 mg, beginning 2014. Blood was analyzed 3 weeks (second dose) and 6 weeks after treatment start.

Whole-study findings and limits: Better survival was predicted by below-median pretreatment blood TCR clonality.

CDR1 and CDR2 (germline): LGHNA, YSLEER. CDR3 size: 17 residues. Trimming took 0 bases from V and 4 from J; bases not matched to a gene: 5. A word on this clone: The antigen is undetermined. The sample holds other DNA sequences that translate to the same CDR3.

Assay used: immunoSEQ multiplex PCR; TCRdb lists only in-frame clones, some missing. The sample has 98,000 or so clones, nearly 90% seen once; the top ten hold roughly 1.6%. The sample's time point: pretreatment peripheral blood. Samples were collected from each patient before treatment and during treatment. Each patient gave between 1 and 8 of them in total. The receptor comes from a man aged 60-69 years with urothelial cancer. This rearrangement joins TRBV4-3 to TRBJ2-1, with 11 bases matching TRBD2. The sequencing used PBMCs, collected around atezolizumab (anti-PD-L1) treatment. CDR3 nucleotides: TGCGCCAGCAGCCAAGACCTACGGACTAGCGGGTACAATGAGCAGTTCTTC. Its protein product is CASSQDLRTSGYNEQFF.